The T cell receptor (beta chain) described here comes from a study of Ad26.COV2.S vaccination and SARS-CoV-2 variants. At the level of the study: Once or twice, 56 days apart, Ad26.COV2.S was delivered intramuscularly. Findings and limits, study-wide: Considerable breadth of spike-specific CD8+ and CD4+ T cell responses has reportedly been documented following vaccination. TCR breadth and depth estimates may have understated total T cell responses.

The treatment denotes: over 15 received Ad26.COV2.S at low or high dose, single or two shots; roughly five received placebo; per-sample allocation not given. Day 63 after the first vaccine or placebo injection was the time point for sampling. Germline CDR1 reads SGHNT; CDR2 reads YENEEA. The CDR3 length is 12 residues. With 5 bases clipped from V and 8 bases from J, the junction kept 3 bases outside the gene matches. For this clone: The antigen is not known.

Repertoires were generated with immunoSEQ multiplex PCR, while TCRdb's copy carries only in-frame clones and drops some. Of approximately 480,000 clones listed, around 90% are singletons. The sequenced sample was peripheral blood, obtained in a trial of Ad26.COV2.S vaccine versus placebo. The chain joins TRBV11-3 to TRBJ2-1, with 7 bases fitting TRBD1. The TCR sequence derives from a person aged 18 to 65 who received the Ad26.COV2.S COVID-19 vaccine or a placebo. In DNA, the CDR3 is TGTGCCAGCAGCCGACAGGGTTATGAGCAGTTCTTC. Protein sequence: CASSRQGYEQFF.